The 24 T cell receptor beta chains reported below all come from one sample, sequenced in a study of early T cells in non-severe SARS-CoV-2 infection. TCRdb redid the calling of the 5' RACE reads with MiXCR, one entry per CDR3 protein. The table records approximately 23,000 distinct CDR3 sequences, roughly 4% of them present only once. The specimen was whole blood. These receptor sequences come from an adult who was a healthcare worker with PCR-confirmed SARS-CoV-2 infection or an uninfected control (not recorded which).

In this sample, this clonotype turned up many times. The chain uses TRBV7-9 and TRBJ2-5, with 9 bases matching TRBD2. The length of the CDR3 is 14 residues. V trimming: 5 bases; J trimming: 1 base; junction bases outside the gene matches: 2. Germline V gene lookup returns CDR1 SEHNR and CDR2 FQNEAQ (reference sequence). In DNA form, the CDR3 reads TGTGCCAGCAGCCCGACTAGCGGCCAAGAGACCCAGTACTTC. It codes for CASSPTSGQETQYF.

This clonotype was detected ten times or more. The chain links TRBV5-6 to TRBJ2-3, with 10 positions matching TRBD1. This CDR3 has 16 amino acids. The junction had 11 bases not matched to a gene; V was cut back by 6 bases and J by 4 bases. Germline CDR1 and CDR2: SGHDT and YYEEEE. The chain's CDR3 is CASTRLGTGAADTQYF. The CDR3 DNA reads TGTGCCAGCACCCGGCTCGGGACAGGGGCGGCAGATACGCAGTATTTT.

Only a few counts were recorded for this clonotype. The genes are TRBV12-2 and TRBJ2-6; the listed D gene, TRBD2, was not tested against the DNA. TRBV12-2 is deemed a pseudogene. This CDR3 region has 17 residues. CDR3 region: CASRLDEGSSGANVLTF. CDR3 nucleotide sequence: TGTGCAAGTCGCTTAGATGAGGGGAGCTCTGGGGCCAACGTCCTGACTTTC.

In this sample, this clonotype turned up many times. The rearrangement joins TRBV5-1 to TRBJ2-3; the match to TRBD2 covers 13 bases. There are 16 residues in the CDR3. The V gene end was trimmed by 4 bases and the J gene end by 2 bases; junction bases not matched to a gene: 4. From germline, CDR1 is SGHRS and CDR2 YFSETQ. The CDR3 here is CASSRGLAGATDTQYF. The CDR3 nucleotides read TGCGCCAGCAGCCGTGGACTAGCGGGGGCCACAGATACGCAGTATTTT.

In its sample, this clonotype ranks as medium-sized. Here the CDR3 reads CASSYSKSGTSNQPQHF. CDR3 sequence (DNA): TGTGCCAGCAGTTACTCGAAGTCGGGGACTAGCAATCAGCCCCAGCATTTT. The chain employs TRBV6-2 or TRBV6-3 and TRBJ1-5; possibly TRBD1 for D (5 bases). In germline, CDR1 is MNHEY, CDR2 SVGEGT. V shed 0 bases and J shed 0 bases, with 12 bases lying between them. This CDR3 region has 17 residues.

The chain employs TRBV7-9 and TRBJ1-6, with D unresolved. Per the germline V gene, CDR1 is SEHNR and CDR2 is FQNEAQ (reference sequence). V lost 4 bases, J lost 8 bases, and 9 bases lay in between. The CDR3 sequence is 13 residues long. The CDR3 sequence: CASSSYGDSPLHF. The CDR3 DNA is TGTGCCAGCAGCTCTTACGGAGATTCACCCCTCCACTTT.

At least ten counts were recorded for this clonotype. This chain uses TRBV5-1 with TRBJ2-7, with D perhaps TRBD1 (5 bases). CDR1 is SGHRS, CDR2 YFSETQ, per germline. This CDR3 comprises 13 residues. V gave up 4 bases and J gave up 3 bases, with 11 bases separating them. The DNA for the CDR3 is TGCGCCAGCAGCGCCCAGGGTGACTACGAGCAGTACTTC. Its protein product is CASSAQGDYEQYF.

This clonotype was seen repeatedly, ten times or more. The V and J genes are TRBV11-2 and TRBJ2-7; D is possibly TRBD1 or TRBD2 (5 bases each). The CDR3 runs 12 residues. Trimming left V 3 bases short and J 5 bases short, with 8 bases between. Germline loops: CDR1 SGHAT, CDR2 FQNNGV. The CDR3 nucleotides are TGTGCCAGCAGCTTCAGGGACCACGAGCAGTACTTC. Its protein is CASSFRDHEQYF. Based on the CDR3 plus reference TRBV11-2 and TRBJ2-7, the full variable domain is EAGVAQSPRYKIIEKRQSVAFWCNPISGHATLYWYQQILGQGPKLLIQFQNNGVVDDSQLPKDRFSAERLKGVDSTLKIQPAKLEDSAVYLCASSFRDHEQYFGPGTRLTVT.

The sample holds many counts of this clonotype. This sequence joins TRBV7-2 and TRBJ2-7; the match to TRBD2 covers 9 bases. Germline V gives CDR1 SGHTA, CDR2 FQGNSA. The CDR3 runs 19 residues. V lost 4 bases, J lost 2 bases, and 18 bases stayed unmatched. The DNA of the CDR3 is TGTGCCAGCAGCTCTAGGGGCGTTGCGGGGGGGCAAGCTCCCTACGAGCAGTACTTC. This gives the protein CASSSRGVAGGQAPYEQYF.

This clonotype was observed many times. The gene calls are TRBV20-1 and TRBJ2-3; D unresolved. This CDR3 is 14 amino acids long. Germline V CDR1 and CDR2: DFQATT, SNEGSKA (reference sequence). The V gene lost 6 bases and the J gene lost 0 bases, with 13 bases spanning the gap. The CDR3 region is CSAHRQASTDTQYF. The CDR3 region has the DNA TGCAGTGCACACCGGCAAGCTAGCACAGATACGCAGTATTTT.

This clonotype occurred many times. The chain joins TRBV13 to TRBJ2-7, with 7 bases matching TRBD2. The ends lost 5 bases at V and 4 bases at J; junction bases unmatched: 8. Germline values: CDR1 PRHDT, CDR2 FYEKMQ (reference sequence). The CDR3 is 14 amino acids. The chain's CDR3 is CASSPRLARYEQYF. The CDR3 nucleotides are TGTGCCAGCAGCCCCCGACTAGCTAGATACGAGCAGTACTTC.

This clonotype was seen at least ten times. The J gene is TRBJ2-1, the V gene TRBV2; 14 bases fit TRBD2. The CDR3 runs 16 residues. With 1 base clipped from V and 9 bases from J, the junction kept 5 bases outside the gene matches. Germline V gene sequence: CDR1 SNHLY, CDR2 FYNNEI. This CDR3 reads CASSEVGLAGAGEQFF. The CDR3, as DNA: TGTGCCAGCAGTGAAGTGGGACTAGCGGGAGCTGGTGAGCAGTTCTTC. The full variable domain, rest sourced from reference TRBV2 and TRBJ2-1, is EPEVTQTPSHQVTQMGQEVILRCVPISNHLYFYWYRQILGQKVEFLVSFYNNEISEKSEIFDDQFSVERPDGSNFTLKIRSTKLEDSAMYFCASSEVGLAGAGEQFFGPGTRLTVL.

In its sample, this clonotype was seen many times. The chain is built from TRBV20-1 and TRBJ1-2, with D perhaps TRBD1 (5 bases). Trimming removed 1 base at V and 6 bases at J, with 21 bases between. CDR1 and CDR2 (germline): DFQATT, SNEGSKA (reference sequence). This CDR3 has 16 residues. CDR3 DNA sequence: TGCAGTGCTAGAGGGTCAGAGGGCAGGGAGGTGGATGGCTACACCTTC. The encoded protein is CSARGSEGREVDGYTF.

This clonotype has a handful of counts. This CDR3 reads CASSLTTPVADTQYF. The CDR3 DNA reads TGCGCCAGCAGCCTGACTACCCCGGTGGCAGATACGCAGTATTTT. This chain joins TRBV5-1 and TRBJ2-3, with D perhaps TRBD2 (5 bases). Trimming stripped 4 bases from V and 4 bases from J, with 16 bases between. From germline, CDR1 is SGHRS and CDR2 YFSETQ. This CDR3 comprises 15 residues.

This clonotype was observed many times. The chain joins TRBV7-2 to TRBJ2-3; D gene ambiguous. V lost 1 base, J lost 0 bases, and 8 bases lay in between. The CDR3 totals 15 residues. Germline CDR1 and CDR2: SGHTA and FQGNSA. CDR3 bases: TGTGCCAGCAGCTTAGTAGAGACCAGCACAGATACGCAGTATTTT. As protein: CASSLVETSTDTQYF.

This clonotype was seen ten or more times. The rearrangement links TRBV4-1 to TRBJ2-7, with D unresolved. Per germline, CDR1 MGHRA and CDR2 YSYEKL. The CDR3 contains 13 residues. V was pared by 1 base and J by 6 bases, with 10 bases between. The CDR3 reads CASSQVPVAEQYF. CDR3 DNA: TGCGCCAGCAGCCAAGTCCCGGTGGCCGAGCAGTACTTC.

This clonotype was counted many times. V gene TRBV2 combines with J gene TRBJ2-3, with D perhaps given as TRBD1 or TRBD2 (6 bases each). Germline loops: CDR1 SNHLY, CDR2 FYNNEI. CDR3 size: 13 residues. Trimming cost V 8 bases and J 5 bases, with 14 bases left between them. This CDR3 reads CASGGLSQDTQYF. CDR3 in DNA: TGTGCCAGCGGGGGGCTCAGCCAAGATACGCAGTATTTT.

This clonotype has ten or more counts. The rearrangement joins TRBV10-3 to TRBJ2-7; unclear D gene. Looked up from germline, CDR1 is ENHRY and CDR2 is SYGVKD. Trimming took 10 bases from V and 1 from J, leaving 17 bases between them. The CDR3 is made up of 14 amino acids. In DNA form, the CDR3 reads TGTGCCACCAGAAAAGACCTCCAGTCCTACGAGCAGTACTTC. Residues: CATRKDLQSYEQYF.

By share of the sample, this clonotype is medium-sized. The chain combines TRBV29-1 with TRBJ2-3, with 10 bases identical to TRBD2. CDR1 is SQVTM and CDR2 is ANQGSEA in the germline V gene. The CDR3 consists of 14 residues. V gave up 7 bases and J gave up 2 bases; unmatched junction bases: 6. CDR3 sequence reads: CSDRLAGLTDTQYF. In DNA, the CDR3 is TGCAGCGACCGACTAGCGGGCCTCACAGATACGCAGTATTTT.

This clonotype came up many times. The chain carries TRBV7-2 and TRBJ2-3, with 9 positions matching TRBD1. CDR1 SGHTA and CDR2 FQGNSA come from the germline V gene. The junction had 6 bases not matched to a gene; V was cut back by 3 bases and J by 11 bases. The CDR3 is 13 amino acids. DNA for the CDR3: TGTGCCAGCAGCTTGAGGGACAGGGATCTGCAGTATTTT. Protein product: CASSLRDRDLQYF.

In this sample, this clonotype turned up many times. DNA for the CDR3: TGTGCCAGCAGCGGAGGGGGGCAGGGAGAACTGTTTTTT. This translates into CASSGGGQGELFF. The rearrangement joins TRBV7-6 to TRBJ1-4, with D possibly being TRBD1 (6 bases). CDR1 and CDR2 from the germline V gene are SGHVS and FNYEAQ. The CDR3 runs 13 residues. V shed 5 bases and J shed 12 bases, with 16 bases lying between them.

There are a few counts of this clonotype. The CDR3 DNA follows: TGTGCCAGCAGGGACCTATCGGCCTATGGCTACACCTTC. Translating it yields CASRDLSAYGYTF. The rearrangement joins TRBV12-3 or TRBV12-4 to TRBJ1-2; D remains unclear. V lost 6 bases to trimming and J lost 4 bases, with 12 bases between them. CDR3 size: 13 residues.

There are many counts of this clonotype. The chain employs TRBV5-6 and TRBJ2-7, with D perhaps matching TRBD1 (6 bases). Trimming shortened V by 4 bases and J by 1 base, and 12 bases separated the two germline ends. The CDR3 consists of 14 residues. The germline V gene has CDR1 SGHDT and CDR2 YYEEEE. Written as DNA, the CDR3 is TGTGCCAGCAGCCAATCACAGGGTTCCTACGAGCAGTACTTC. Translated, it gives CASSQSQGSYEQYF.

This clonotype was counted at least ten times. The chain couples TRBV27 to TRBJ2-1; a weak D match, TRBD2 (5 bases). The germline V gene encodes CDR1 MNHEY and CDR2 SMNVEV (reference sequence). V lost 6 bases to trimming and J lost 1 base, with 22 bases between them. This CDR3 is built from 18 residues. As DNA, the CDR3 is TGTGCCAGCAGCTGGCCAACAGAGGGAAATAGTTCCTACAATGAGCAGTTCTTC. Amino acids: CASSWPTEGNSSYNEQFF.